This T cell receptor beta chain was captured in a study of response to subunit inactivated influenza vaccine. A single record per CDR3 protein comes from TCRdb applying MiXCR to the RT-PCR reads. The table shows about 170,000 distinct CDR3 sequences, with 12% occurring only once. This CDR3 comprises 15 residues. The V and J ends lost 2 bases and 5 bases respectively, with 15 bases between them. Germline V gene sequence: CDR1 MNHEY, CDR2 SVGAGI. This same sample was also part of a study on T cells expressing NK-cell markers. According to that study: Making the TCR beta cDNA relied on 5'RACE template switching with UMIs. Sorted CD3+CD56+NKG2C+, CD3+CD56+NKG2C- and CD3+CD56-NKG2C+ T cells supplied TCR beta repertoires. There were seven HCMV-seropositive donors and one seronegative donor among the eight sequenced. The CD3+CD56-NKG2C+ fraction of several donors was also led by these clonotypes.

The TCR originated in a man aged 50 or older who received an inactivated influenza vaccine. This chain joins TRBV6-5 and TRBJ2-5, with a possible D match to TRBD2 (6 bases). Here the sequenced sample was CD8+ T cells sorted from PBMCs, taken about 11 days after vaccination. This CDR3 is CASSYGGITAETQYF. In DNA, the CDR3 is TGTGCCAGCAGTTACGGCGGGATAACCGCGGAGACCCAGTACTTC.